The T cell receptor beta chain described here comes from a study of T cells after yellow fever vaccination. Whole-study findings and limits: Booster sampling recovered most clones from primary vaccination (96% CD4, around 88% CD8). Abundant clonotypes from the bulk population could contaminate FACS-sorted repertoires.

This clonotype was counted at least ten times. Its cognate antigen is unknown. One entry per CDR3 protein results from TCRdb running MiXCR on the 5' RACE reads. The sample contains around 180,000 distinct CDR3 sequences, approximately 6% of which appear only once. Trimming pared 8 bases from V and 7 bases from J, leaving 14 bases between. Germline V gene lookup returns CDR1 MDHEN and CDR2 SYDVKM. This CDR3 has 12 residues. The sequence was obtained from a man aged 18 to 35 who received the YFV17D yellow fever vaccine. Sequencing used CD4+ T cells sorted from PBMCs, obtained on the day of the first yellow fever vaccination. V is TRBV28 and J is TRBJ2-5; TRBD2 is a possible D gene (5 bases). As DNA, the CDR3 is TGTGCCAGCGGCGGGCCACGGCGGACCCAGTACTTC. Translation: CASGGPRRTQYF.